Listed below are T cell receptor beta chains from one sample, sequenced in a study of shared clonotypes between healthy human individuals. Generated by immunoSEQ multiplex PCR, the TCRdb table keeps only in-frame clones and is missing some. The sample consists of roughly 2.2 million clones, 92% of them appearing once. Material for sequencing was naive CD4+ T cells from PBMCs. The receptors derive from a man aged 18 to 35 in good health. Some clones in this sample may be carry-over from other donors' samples. The CDR3 runs from the conserved cysteine through the conserved F or W. The D gene is left open where the match is weak.

NA,TRBJ2-5,TRBV5-1,CASSALQGKETQYF,TGCGCCAGCAGCGCGTTACAGGGAAAGGAGACCCAGTACTTC
NA,TRBJ2-7,TRBV28,CASSTPPESLNYEQYF,TGTGCCAGCAGTACCCCCCCTGAGTCTCTCAACTACGAGCAGTACTTC
TRBD2,TRBJ2-7,TRBV28,CASSLGGYEQYF,TGTGCCAGCAGTTTGGGGGGGTACGAGCAGTACTTC
NA,TRBJ2-3,TRBV5-4,CASSFLSDTQYF,TGTGCCAGCAGCTTCCTATCAGATACGCAGTATTTT
TRBD1,TRBJ1-2,TRBV7-8,CASSLVPGGGYGYTF,TGTGCCAGCAGCTTAGTCCCAGGGGGGGGCTATGGCTACACCTTC
TRBD2,TRBJ2-5,TRBV5-1,CASSFGRERETQYF,TGCGCCAGCAGCTTCGGGCGGGAGAGGGAGACCCAGTACTTC
NA,TRBJ2-7,TRBV18,CASSQRDLFEQYF,TGTGCCAGCTCGCAGAGAGACTTATTCGAGCAGTACTTC
NA,TRBJ1-5,TRBV6-1,CASSEAVGGNQPQHF,TGTGCCAGCAGTGAAGCCGTCGGCGGAAATCAGCCCCAGCATTTT
NA,TRBJ1-1,TRBV18,CASSEELMNTEAFF,TGTGCCAGCTCCGAGGAGTTAATGAACACTGAAGCTTTCTTT
TRBD1,TRBJ1-1,TRBV7-3,CASSRSGTGNTEAFF,TGTGCCAGCAGCCGATCCGGGACAGGGAACACTGAAGCTTTCTTT
NA,TRBJ1-2,TRBV27,CASSFLRYRDTSMYGYTF,TGTGCCAGCAGTTTTCTAAGATACCGGGACACGTCCATGTATGGCTACACCTTC
NA,TRBJ2-2,TRBV10-1,CASSESQSRGELFF,TGCGCCAGCAGTGAGTCCCAGTCGCGCGGGGAGCTGTTTTTT
TRBD2,TRBJ2-3,TRBV2,CASSGLAGLSTDTQYF,TGTGCCAGCAGTGGACTAGCGGGCCTTAGCACAGATACGCAGTATTTT
NA,TRBJ2-2,TRBV30,CAWSVTITGELFF,TGTGCCTGGAGTGTAACAATCACCGGGGAGCTGTTTTTT
NA,TRBJ2-3,TRBV2,CASSEAGTLSTDTQYF,TGTGCCAGCAGTGAAGCTGGGACCCTTAGCACAGATACGCAGTATTTT
NA,TRBJ1-1,TRBV7-3,CASSFSYTEAFF,TGTGCCAGCAGCTTCAGCTACACTGAAGCTTTCTTT
TRBD1,TRBJ1-5,TRBV13,CASSLGRGRQGRHQPQHF,TGTGCCAGCAGCTTAGGAAGAGGGAGACAGGGGCGACATCAGCCCCAGCATTTT
TRBD1,TRBJ2-7,TRBV7-8,CASSWGTGGPYEQYF,TGTGCCAGCAGCTGGGGGACAGGGGGCCCCTACGAGCAGTACTTC
NA,TRBJ2-3,TRBV11-3,CASSSTTPDTQYF,TGTGCCAGCAGCTCCACGACCCCAGATACGCAGTATTTT
NA,TRBJ1-5,TRBV10-3,CAISESDRYEPQHF,TGTGCCATCAGTGAGTCCGACAGATACGAGCCCCAGCATTTT
NA,TRBJ2-4,TRBV5-1,CASSLSATGGSKNIQYF,TGCGCCAGCAGCTTGTCCGCAACCGGGGGTAGCAAAAACATTCAGTACTTC
NA,TRBJ2-3,TRBV5-1,CASSLGPSGTDTQYF,TGCGCCAGCAGCTTGGGCCCTAGCGGCACAGATACGCAGTATTTT